The sequence of this TCR beta chain was determined in a study of regulatory T cells in long-lasting Graves disease. Looking at the study overall: Antithyroid drug exposure in newly diagnosed Graves' patients had lasted under 3 months.

This clonotype was recorded at least ten times. Looked up from germline, CDR1 is MNHNS and CDR2 is SASEGT. CDR3 length: 12 residues. V was clipped by 9 bases and J by 5 bases, with 13 bases between them. Time point specified: newly diagnosed GD, antithyroid drugs for less than 3 months. Extracted PBMC RNA gave rise to the TCR library. Building of the TCR beta libraries involved iRepertoire HTBI primers and Arm-PCR of CDR3 regions. TCRdb analysed the multiplex PCR reads with MiXCR anew, one entry per CDR3 protein. The sample lists more than 400,000 distinct CDR3 sequences, about 17% occurring once. The sample also formed part of further work on T cells in Graves' hyperthyroidism and ophthalmopathy.

This TCR was sampled from a woman in her twenties or thirties with Graves disease. V and J are TRBV6-1 and TRBJ1-2; the D gene is possibly TRBD1 (6 bases). Sequencing was performed on peripheral blood mononuclear cells (PBMCs), taken at new diagnosis, from a patient treated with antithyroid drugs. The CDR3, as DNA: TGTGCCAGTGGAGGGGGGGTATATGGCTACACCTTC. This gives the protein CASGGGVYGYTF.